Sequencing of this TCR beta chain was carried out in a study of spatial heterogeneity in lung cancer (dated by TCRdb to between 2017 and 2020). The study in broad terms: More beta-chain than alpha-chain transcripts were consistently detected, likely reflecting higher beta-chain transcript abundance. At surgery, 200 to 250 tumor regions, 64 matched nontumor lung samples and 56 PBMC samples were TCR-sequenced for both alpha and beta chains. Nonsynonymous mutation counts, determined by whole-exome sequencing of tumor tissue, were related to features of the TCR repertoire. In the raw uncorrected reads, each unique combination of TCR and UMI appeared more than ten times on average. TCR alpha and beta repertoires were quantitatively compared across multiple tumor regions, matched nontumor lung and blood in non-small cell lung cancer.

The time point label corresponds to: sample taken at primary tumor resection. Without any cell sorting, TCR sequencing was performed on whole RNA extracted either from tumor and nontumor lung tissue or from cryopreserved PBMC samples. Donors were around 69 patients with early-stage, untreated non-small cell lung cancer from the lung TRACERx cohort. Only patients for whom sufficient RNA was available from at least two tumor regions were selected for TCR sequencing. The V end gives up 6 bases and the J end 2 bases, leaving 5 bases in the junction not matched to a gene. Taken from the germline V gene, the CDR1 and CDR2 loops are SQVTM and ANQGSEA. Inclusive of the bounding cysteine and phenylalanine, the CDR3 is 14 residues long. The only DNA kept is the CDR3, 42 bases in frame from the first base. Library preparation employed 5' RACE. Instrument on record: NextSeq 500. To allow correction of PCR and sequencing errors, the TCR library protocol tagged every TCR cDNA molecule with a unique molecular identifier. In the authors' own workflow: Decombinator tools were used for TCR identification, UMI-based error correction and CDR3 extraction. Expanded TCRs were defined as those above a frequency of 2 per 1,000, corresponding to the top 1% of the tumor frequency distribution. Each repertoire was subsampled 100 times to 5,000 TCRs, after which Renyi diversity was computed with the R vegan package. To build CDR3 similarity networks, amino acid triplet string-kernel similarity was used, and CDR3s were connected when their pairwise similarity was above 0.82. TCRdb itself trimmed the public reads at Q25 with fastp, ran MiXCR and retained productive beta chains. Identical CDR3 protein sequences are pooled into one entry, listed with their most common genes and DNA. TCRdb, not the authors, supplied the V and J calls. The table for this sample lists approximately 82,000 distinct CDR3 sequences; roughly 13% of them were counted only once. Roughly 4.5% of the sample rests with the top ten.

Study-level results and caveats: Confirming at a functional level the hypothesis that regional TCRs recognize regional mutations was considered to require additional single-cell paired TCR alpha and beta sequencing. Ubiquitous expanded tumor TCRs showed up in blood more often at tumor resection than at routine follow-up.

In its sample, this clonotype was seen a few times. Its binding antigen is unknown. The record has no base qualities; no much larger clone is one base away. This TCR was sampled from a male donor with early-stage non-small cell lung cancer. Recombination joined TRBV29-1 with TRBJ2-3, with 10 bases in between that match TRBD2. Here the sequenced sample was PBMCs, taken at surgery. Here the CDR3 is given as CSVVLAGLTDTQYF. The sequenced DNA: TGCAGCGTCGTACTAGCGGGGCTCACAGATACGCAGTATTTT.